The clone carrying this T cell receptor (beta chain) occurred many times. Its specificity is not known. The germline V gene encodes CDR1 DFQATT and CDR2 SNEGSKA (reference sequence). V lost 6 bases and J lost 11; bases outside the gene matches: 6. The CDR3 length is 10 residues. These data are taken from a study of cytotoxic CD8 clonotypes in ibrutinib-treated CLL. Study-wide results and limits: Contraction or stability on treatment was seen for public clonotypes, which were uncommon.

Sequencing sought depths of 1 in 200,000 to 1 in 1 million T cells. The repertoire was sequenced with immunoSEQ multiplex PCR; TCRdb's copy has only in-frame clones and lacks some. The data contain roughly 110,000 clones, 58% of them seen just once; the ten biggest clones take up 30% to 45%. This chain uses TRBV20-1 with TRBJ1-1, with TRBD1 identical over 7 bases. The TCR originated in a human donor with chronic lymphocytic leukemia. The sample in question was PBMCs, obtained after 24 months of ibrutinib treatment. The CDR3 loop reads CSAGDSPAFF. DNA for the CDR3: TGCAGTGCCGGGGACAGCCCCGCTTTCTTT.